This T cell receptor (beta chain) was obtained from a study of T cells expressing NK-cell markers. Study-level background: From sorted CD3+CD56+NKG2C+, CD3+CD56+NKG2C- and CD3+CD56-NKG2C+ T cells came the TCR beta repertoires. Study results and limitations: As a fraction of CD8+ T cells, dominant NKG2C+ clonotypes reached roughly 1.0-8% in six donors. Unclear, still, was the HCMV specificity of the expanded NKG2C+ T cell clones.

For this clonotype: Its target is unknown.

Making the TCR beta cDNA relied on 5'RACE template switching with UMIs. TCRdb reprocessed the 5' RACE reads; each CDR3 protein has one entry and no DNA is given. Across 160,000 or so distinct CDR3 sequences, the top ten clones capture under 20% of the sample. Germline CDR1 and CDR2: GTSNPN and SVGIG (reference sequence). This CDR3 has 14 amino acids. The clonotype was recovered from a woman aged 18-70 years in good health. The V gene is TRBV30, the J gene TRBJ2-2; the TCRdb call, TRBD1, lacks DNA for checking. Sequencing used blood T cells: a sorted CD56 or NKG2C T cell subset, CD4+ or CD8+ T cells, or bulk PBMC T cells (not recorded which). The CDR3 loop reads CAWSSTGGTGELFF.